This TCR beta chain was captured in a study of PD-1 blockade in classical Hodgkin lymphoma. Findings of the study overall: A significant rise in TCR diversity was seen by C4D1 for CD4+ cells but not for CD8+ cells. Nivolumab starters within 1 year of ASCT were excluded. Partial responders and progressors had significantly lower baseline TCR diversity.

Autologous stem cell transplantation was followed by relapse in every patient, and brentuximab vedotin exposure varied. This clone was seen more than once but under ten times. The antigen remains unidentified. This table comes from immunoSEQ multiplex PCR, and its TCRdb copy is limited to in-frame clones, with some not included. The repertoire holds 50,000 to 75,000 clones, with more than 70% as singletons. Per germline, CDR1 SGHTA and CDR2 FQGNSA. CDR3 length equals 12 residues. Trimming removed 7 bases from V and 1 base from J, with 7 bases in between. V usage is TRBV7-2 and J usage is TRBJ1-1; D unresolved. This receptor was identified in a human donor with classical Hodgkin lymphoma. This specimen consisted of peripheral blood mononuclear cells (PBMCs), obtained at baseline. The CDR3 bases are TGTGCCAGCAACAGACCGAACACTGAAGCTTTCTTT. Its protein is CASNRPNTEAFF.